This T cell receptor (beta chain) was recorded in a study of CD8 T cells in Susac syndrome. The RNA input was roughly 0.5 to 1 ug, and it was reverse transcribed with random hexamers. The authors amplified TCR beta CDR3 across 54 Vbeta and 13 Jbeta using immunoSEQ multiplex PCR. One entry per CDR3 protein, called by TCRdb with MiXCR from the immunoSEQ multiplex PCR reads. The sample consists of some 190,000 distinct CDR3 sequences, approximately 94% of them appearing once. The CDR3 has 13 residues. V lost 2 bases and J lost 1, with 5 bases in between. In germline, CDR1 is GTSNPN, CDR2 SVGIG (reference sequence).

The receptor was derived from a human donor with multiple sclerosis. Sequenced: CD4+ T cells from PBMCs. The chain carries TRBV30 and TRBJ2-2; D uncertain. The CDR3: CAWSSGNTGELFF. The CDR3 DNA reads as TGTGCCTGGAGTTCAGGGAACACCGGGGAGCTGTTTTTT.